These 5 T cell receptor beta chains were sequenced from one sample in a study of OX40 agonist ivuxolimab in advanced cancers. Sequencing was performed with immunoSEQ multiplex PCR; in TCRdb, only in-frame clones are kept and a portion is missing. The data hold fewer than 100,000 clones, with just under 85% observed a single time. The material was CD4+ or CD8+ T cells sorted from blood, obtained in a trial of the OX40 agonist ivuxolimab. These TCRs come from an adult with an advanced solid tumor such as melanoma, head and neck, liver or kidney cancer.

There are a few counts of this clone. V is TRBV6-4 and J is TRBJ1-2; tentative D call: TRBD1 (6 bases). Trimming left V 2 bases short and J 4 bases short, with 11 bases between. CDR1 and CDR2 from the germline V gene are MRHNA and SNTAGT. The CDR3 is 14 amino acids. The CDR3 coding sequence is TGTGCCAGCAGTGACGGGGGCCCCCTCTATGGCTACACCTTC. This gives the protein CASSDGGPLYGYTF.

The chain is built from TRBV5-1 and TRBJ1-2, with a tentative D call TRBD1 (5 bases). CDR1 SGHRS and CDR2 YFSETQ come from the germline V gene. The V gene lost 0 bases and the J gene lost 0 bases, with 15 bases spanning the gap. The CDR3 has 17 residues. Written as DNA, the CDR3 is TGCGCCAGCAGCTTGGACCCGGGACGCAGGACTAACTATGGCTACACCTTC. It encodes CASSLDPGRRTNYGYTF.

The J gene is TRBJ2-3, the V gene TRBV11-2, with 12 bases identical to TRBD2. CDR1 is SGHAT, CDR2 FQNNGV, per germline. This CDR3 comprises 16 residues. The V gene end was trimmed by 4 bases and the J gene end by 5 bases; junction bases not matched to a gene: 7. In DNA, the CDR3 is TGTGCCAGCAGCTCTACTAGCGGGGGGCGGGGAGATACGCAGTATTTT. It encodes CASSSTSGGRGDTQYF.

This sequence joins TRBV2 and TRBJ1-5; a weak D match, TRBD1 (5 bases). The CDR3 covers 13 residues. Germline V CDR1 and CDR2: SNHLY, FYNNEI. V was shortened by 7 bases and J by 7 bases, with 14 bases between the two germline ends. This CDR3 reads CASTVGTEQPQHF. The CDR3 nucleotides read TGTGCCAGCACCGTAGGGACGGAGCAGCCCCAGCATTTT.

This chain connects TRBV7-2 to TRBJ2-5, with 8 bases aligning to TRBD2. V lost 0 bases to trimming and J lost 1 base; unmatched junction nucleotides: 4. The V gene's germline CDR1 is SGHTA and CDR2 FQGNSA. The CDR3 is made up of 16 amino acids. CDR3 coding DNA: TGTGCCAGCAGCTTAGCCTATCGGGGGGGCCAAGAGACCCAGTACTTC. It specifies CASSLAYRGGQETQYF.